These 31 T cell receptor beta chains originate from one sample sequenced in a study of yellow fever vaccine responses in identical twins. TCRdb passed the RT-PCR reads through MiXCR, listing each CDR3 protein once. In the table there are around 20,000 distinct CDR3 sequences, less than 70% of which are singletons. The specimen comprised T cells from blood (PBMCs), unsorted or a sorted subset (not recorded which), sampled before or after yellow fever vaccination (not recorded which). Receptors originate from a woman under 30 who received the yellow fever vaccine.

J is TRBJ1-5 and V is TRBV19; tentative D call: TRBD1 (5 bases). There are 12 residues in the CDR3. V lost 8 bases to trimming and J lost 5 bases, with 10 bases between them. Germline values: CDR1 LNHDA, CDR2 SQIVND (reference sequence). CDR3 amino acids: CASQQAYQPQHF. CDR3 DNA sequence: TGTGCCAGTCAACAGGCATATCAGCCCCAGCATTTT.

In this sample, this clonotype turned up a few times. The chain is built from TRBV11-1 and TRBJ1-1; D is unresolved. Trimming cost V 4 bases and J 5 bases, with 11 bases left between them. Per the germline V gene, CDR1 is SGHAT and CDR2 is FQDESV (reference sequence). The CDR3 sequence is 13 residues long. This CDR3 is CASSSTLETEAFF. The CDR3 nucleotides are TGTGCCAGCAGCTCGACCTTGGAAACTGAAGCTTTCTTT. The variable domain in full, with the rest retrieved from reference TRBV11-1 and TRBJ1-1, is EAEVAQSPRYKITEKSQAVAFWCDPISGHATLYWYRQILGQGPELLVQFQDESVVDDSQLPKDRFSAERLKGVDSTLKIQPAELGDSAMYLCASSSTLETEAFFGQGTRLTVV.

The chain carries TRBV2 and TRBJ1-1; no definite D call. CDR1 is SNHLY and CDR2 is FYNNEI in the germline V gene. There are 13 residues in the CDR3. V was shortened by 6 bases and J by 4 bases, with 12 bases between the two germline ends. Written as DNA, the CDR3 is TGTGCCAGCAGGAGGGAGGGATCCACTGAAGCTTTCTTT. Its translation: CASRREGSTEAFF.

Note on this clonotype: Since no conserved phenylalanine or tryptophan closes the CDR3, a read error is the likely cause. The V gene is TRBV27, the J gene TRBJ2-4, with 7 bases matching TRBD1. J was trimmed by 0 bases and V by 8 bases; bases with no gene match: 10. CDR3 length: 16 residues. Per the germline V gene, CDR1 is MNHEY and CDR2 is SMNVEV (reference sequence). For the CDR3, the DNA is TGTGCCAGCGGACCGGGACAGTTACTAGCCAAAAACATTCAGTACCTC. It encodes CASGPGQLLAKNIQYL.

This clonotype has just a few counts. The chain uses TRBV18 and TRBJ1-2; no reliable D call. CDR1 is KGHSH, CDR2 LQKENI, per germline. V was trimmed by 6 bases and J by 6 bases, leaving 20 bases between them. The CDR3 has 15 residues. The CDR3 DNA reads TGTGCCAGCTCTCCTTCATACGGGGAGACTGATGGCTACACCTTC. Translated: CASSPSYGETDGYTF.

The chain links TRBV2 to TRBJ2-7, with D possibly TRBD1 on 5 matching bases. Deletions cut 6 bases from V and 1 base from J, with 7 bases between. Germline V lookup: CDR1 SNHLY, CDR2 FYNNEI. This CDR3 has 12 amino acids. The CDR3 reads CASRKGSYEQYF. The CDR3 DNA reads as TGTGCCAGCAGAAAGGGGTCCTACGAGCAGTACTTC.

This chain joins TRBV29-1 and TRBJ1-1; D gene unclear. The CDR3 is 13 amino acids. Trimming stripped 1 base from V and 1 base from J, with 7 bases between. Germline assignment: CDR1 SQVTM and CDR2 ANQGSEA. This chain's CDR3 is CSVEGQPNTEAFF. The CDR3 DNA is TGCAGCGTTGAAGGGCAGCCGAACACTGAAGCTTTCTTT.

The chain employs TRBV10-3 and TRBJ2-3, with a tentative D call TRBD1 (6 bases). Germline V gene data show CDR1 as ENHRY and CDR2 as SYGVKD. This CDR3 region has 13 residues. Trimming left V 4 bases short and J 6 bases short, with 11 bases between. CDR3 sequence (DNA): TGTGCCATCAGTGCATCCAGGGGCGATACGCAGTATTTT. Translated: CAISASRGDTQYF.

In this sample, this clonotype turned up a few times. The V gene is TRBV3-1, the J gene TRBJ1-2, with D hard to call. Trimming took off 1 base at V and 8 bases at J, with 8 bases between the two ends. The germline V gene has CDR1 LGHDT and CDR2 YNNKEL (reference sequence). This CDR3 region has 12 residues. In nucleotides, the CDR3 is TGTGCCAGCAGCCAAGGTGCTTGGGGCTACACCTTC. Protein sequence: CASSQGAWGYTF.

As DNA, the CDR3 is TGTGCCAGCTCACCGAACTCCCGGGTGGCCGGGGAGCTGTTTTTT. Amino acid sequence: CASSPNSRVAGELFF. The chain links TRBV18 to TRBJ2-2, with unresolved D. Germline CDR1 is KGHSH and CDR2 is LQKENI. V was trimmed by 3 bases and J by 6 bases, leaving 14 bases between them. The CDR3 contains 15 residues.

The J gene is TRBJ2-7, the V gene TRBV11-3; D not resolved. The V end lost 4 bases, the J end lost 4 bases, and 5 bases lay between the germline ends. Germline V lookup: CDR1 SGHNT, CDR2 YENEEA. CDR3 size: 11 residues. The CDR3 nucleotides read TGTGCCAGCAGCTCATTTTACGAGCAGTACTTC. This gives the protein CASSSFYEQYF.

J is TRBJ1-5 and V is TRBV20-1; D call uncertain. Germline lookup yields CDR1 DFQATT and CDR2 SNEGSKA (reference sequence). V lost 4 bases to trimming and J lost 0 bases, with 10 bases between them. The CDR3 has 14 residues. In nucleotides, the CDR3 is TGCAGTGCTACCGGCGCAGCTAGCAATCAGCCCCAGCATTTT. Protein sequence: CSATGAASNQPQHF.

The chain joins TRBV13 to TRBJ2-1; 9 bases align to TRBD2. Germline V gives CDR1 PRHDT, CDR2 FYEKMQ (reference sequence). The CDR3 is 14 amino acids. V was clipped by 7 bases and J by 7 bases; unmatched bases: 8. The CDR3 DNA reads TGTGCCAGCAATAGAGCGGGAGGAGGGAATGAGCAGTTCTTC. This codes for CASNRAGGGNEQFF.

The chain has TRBV10-2 and TRBJ2-1; 12 nucleotides match TRBD2. This CDR3 comprises 14 residues. The germline gives CDR1 WSHSY, CDR2 SAAADI. Unmatched junction bases numbered 2, after V lost 6 bases and J lost 5 bases. In nucleotides, the CDR3 is TGCGCCAGCAGGGGACTAGCGGGCCACAATGAGCAGTTCTTC. It yields the protein CASRGLAGHNEQFF.

This clonotype was detected once. The rearrangement links TRBV6-1 to TRBJ2-1; the D gene is possibly TRBD1 (5 bases). This CDR3 comprises 15 residues. V lost 4 bases and J lost 1, with 11 bases in between. Germline assignment: CDR1 MNHNS and CDR2 SASEGT. CDR3 DNA: TGTGCCAGCAGTGGAACAGGACCTTCCTACAATGAGCAGTTCTTC. This gives the protein CASSGTGPSYNEQFF.

The V call is TRBV16, the J call TRBJ2-7; D remains ambiguous. Germline-derived CDR1 and CDR2 are KGHSY and FQNENV. V was trimmed by 3 bases and J by 9 bases, leaving 12 bases between them. This CDR3 is 12 amino acids long. The DNA for the CDR3 is TGTGCCAGCAGCCAGTCCAAGGTGTGGCAGTACGTC. This translates into CASSQSKVWQYV.

The V gene is TRBV2, the J gene TRBJ1-2, with D possibly matching TRBD1 (5 bases). V dropped 5 bases and J dropped 7 bases, with 14 bases sitting between them. This CDR3 is built from 13 residues. CDR1 is SNHLY and CDR2 is FYNNEI in the germline V gene. The CDR3 reads CASSPIGDRGYTF. Written as DNA, the CDR3 is TGTGCCAGCAGTCCAATAGGGGATCGTGGCTACACCTTC.

The rearrangement joins TRBV14 to TRBJ2-1; TRBD2 matches 12 bases. Germline assignment: CDR1 SGHDN and CDR2 FVKESK. The V and J ends lost 4 bases and 7 bases, in that order; junction bases with no gene match: 8. CDR3 length: 16 residues. CDR3 residues: CASSRRLAGVGNEQFF. The CDR3 DNA follows: TGTGCCAGCAGCCGAAGACTAGCGGGAGTTGGAAATGAGCAGTTCTTC. The complete variable domain, with remaining parts taken from reference TRBV14 and TRBJ2-1, reads EAGVTQFPSHSVIEKGQTVTLRCDPISGHDNLYWYRRVMGKEIKFLLHFVKESKQDESGMPNNRFLAERTGGTYSTLKVQPAELEDSGVYFCASSRRLAGVGNEQFFGPGTRLTVL.

The table lists this clonotype with a few counts. This sequence joins TRBV11-2 and TRBJ1-2, with D possibly TRBD1 on 5 matching bases. V shed 3 bases and J shed 6 bases, with 11 bases lying between them. There are 13 residues in the CDR3. In germline, CDR1 is SGHAT, CDR2 FQNNGV. CDR3 loop: CASSLGQGHGYTF. CDR3 nucleotides: TGTGCCAGCAGCTTGGGGCAGGGCCATGGCTACACCTTC.

The genes are TRBV5-1 and TRBJ2-7; TRBD2 is a possible D gene (5 bases). Per germline, CDR1 SGHRS and CDR2 YFSETQ. CDR3 length: 14 amino acids. V dropped 4 bases and J dropped 2 bases, with 13 bases sitting between them. The CDR3: CASSPGRGTYEQYF. CDR3 DNA: TGCGCCAGCAGCCCTGGACGGGGAACCTACGAGCAGTACTTC.

This chain joins TRBV28 and TRBJ2-1; no firm D call. This CDR3 contains 15 residues. Germline V gives CDR1 MDHEN, CDR2 SYDVKM. The V and J ends lost 4 bases and 3 bases respectively, with 13 bases between them. CDR3 in DNA: TGTGCCAGCAGTTCTCCATCGAGACTCTACAATGAGCAGTTCTTC. The encoded protein is CASSSPSRLYNEQFF. Complete variable domain (other parts from reference TRBV28 and TRBJ2-1): DVKVTQSSRYLVKRTGEKVFLECVQDMDHENMFWYRQDPGLGLRLIYFSYDVKMKEKGDIPEGYSVSREKKERFSLILESASTNQTSMYLCASSSPSRLYNEQFFGPGTRLTVL.

The V gene is TRBV20-1, the J gene TRBJ2-7; 9 bases line up with TRBD2. The CDR3 sequence is 16 residues long. The J segment lost 0 bases and the V segment lost 8 bases, leaving 14 bases of the junction unmatched. Germline V CDR1 and CDR2: DFQATT, SNEGSKA (reference sequence). The CDR3 DNA follows: TGCAGTCCAAGCCGCGGGGGGGCCCATCGCTCCTACGAGCAGTACGTC. Protein sequence: CSPSRGGAHRSYEQYV.

The gene calls are TRBV27 and TRBJ1-3; a possible D gene is TRBD1 (6 bases). This CDR3 has 15 amino acids. The V end lost 0 bases, the J end lost 2 bases, and 8 bases lay between the germline ends. The germline CDR1 and CDR2 sequences are MNHEY and SMNVEV (reference sequence). CDR3 loop: CASSLSGGTGNTIYF. The CDR3 nucleotides are TGTGCCAGCAGTTTATCAGGGGGTACTGGAAACACCATATATTTT.

This clonotype was recorded only once. V and J are TRBV5-1 and TRBJ2-1; 8 positions match TRBD1. The V segment lost 0 bases and the J segment 6 bases; nucleotides outside the gene matches: 5. The germline CDR1 and CDR2 sequences are SGHRS and YFSETQ. CDR3 length equals 15 residues. The DNA for the CDR3 is TGCGCCAGCAGCTTGGGACAGGGGATGGGCAATGAGCAGTTCTTC. Its protein product is CASSLGQGMGNEQFF. Drawing the rest from reference TRBV5-1 and TRBJ2-1, the complete variable domain is KAGVTQTPRYLIKTRGQQVTLSCSPISGHRSVSWYQQTPGQGLQFLFEYFSETQRNKGNFPGRFSGRQFSNSRSEMNVSTLELGDSALYLCASSLGQGMGNEQFFGPGTRLTVL.

This clonotype was found a few times. The rearrangement uses TRBV5-1 and TRBJ2-1; 9 bases align to TRBD2. J gave up 3 bases and V 0 bases, and 4 bases lay outside the gene matches. Germline CDR1 SGHRS, CDR2 YFSETQ. The CDR3 is 16 amino acids. CDR3 sequence: CASSLATSGLYNEQFF. The CDR3 bases are TGCGCCAGCAGCTTGGCCACTAGCGGGCTCTACAATGAGCAGTTCTTC.

This chain uses TRBV13 with TRBJ2-5, with D uncertain. The CDR3 covers 14 residues. Germline V gene data show CDR1 as PRHDT and CDR2 as FYEKMQ (reference sequence). Trimming cost V 5 bases and J 2 bases, with 12 bases left between them. The CDR3 sequence is CASSAIPRQETQYF. The CDR3 DNA is TGTGCCAGCAGCGCTATCCCCAGGCAAGAGACCCAGTACTTC.

The count of this clonotype is one. The chain links TRBV20-1 to TRBJ1-5; D is unresolved. Germline V CDR1 and CDR2: DFQATT, SNEGSKA (reference sequence). Trimming took off 1 base at V and 7 bases at J, with 8 bases between the two ends. CDR3 length equals 12 residues. The CDR3 sequence is CSARVYGQPQHF. CDR3 nucleotide sequence: TGCAGTGCTAGAGTGTATGGGCAGCCCCAGCATTTT.

The chain carries TRBV11-1 and TRBJ2-7; D is undetermined. CDR3 length: 14 residues. Trimming took 4 bases from V and 1 from J, leaving 11 bases between them. CDR1 SGHAT and CDR2 FQDESV come from the germline V gene (reference sequence). Written as DNA, the CDR3 is TGTGCCAGCAGCTCTTCGACTGGATCCTACGAGCAGTACTTC. Amino acid sequence: CASSSSTGSYEQYF.

V gene TRBV20-1 combines with J gene TRBJ2-7; tentative D call: TRBD1 (6 bases). The CDR3 totals 13 residues. V lost 5 bases and J 3 bases, leaving 14 bases between the germline ends. CDR1 is DFQATT, CDR2 SNEGSKA, per germline (reference sequence). The CDR3: CSAAGTPYYEQYF. DNA for the CDR3: TGCAGTGCTGCCGGGACACCTTACTACGAGCAGTACTTC.

In its sample, this clonotype was seen a few times. V is TRBV2 and J is TRBJ2-5, with D possibly TRBD1 on 5 matching bases. This CDR3 is 14 amino acids long. V was clipped by 5 bases and J by 5 bases, with 15 bases between them. CDR1 and CDR2 (germline): SNHLY, FYNNEI. CDR3 nucleotide sequence: TGTGCCAGCAGTCCCCCAGGGCAGCAGGAGACCCAGTACTTC. Its translation is CASSPPGQQETQYF.

The chain has TRBV5-5 and TRBJ2-7; D gene unclear. Trimming removed 1 base from V and 4 bases from J, with 6 bases in between. The CDR3 covers 12 residues. CDR1 and CDR2 from the germline V gene are SGHKS and YYEKEE (reference sequence). The chain's CDR3 is CASSLKTYEQYF. Here the CDR3 DNA reads TGTGCCAGCAGCTTGAAGACATACGAGCAGTACTTC.